This TCR beta chain was profiled in a study of response to subunit inactivated influenza vaccine. Study results and caveats: Only a handful of new T cells, the authors suggested, are recruited with each seasonal influenza vaccination.

This clonotype turned up a few times. Its antigen remains unknown. TCRdb used MiXCR to reprocess the RT-PCR reads, holding one entry per CDR3 protein. The sample comprises hundreds of thousands of distinct CDR3 sequences, 6.5% to 8% of which are singletons, and around 13% rests with the top ten. Trimming shortened V by 5 bases and J by 3 bases, and 10 bases separated the two germline ends. The CDR3 runs to 13 residues. Germline CDR1 reads SGHTA; CDR2 reads FQGNSA. Sample: PBMCs from blood, taken around 25 months after vaccination. The TCR originated in a man in his fifties or sixties who received an inactivated influenza vaccine. This rearrangement joins TRBV7-2 to TRBJ2-5, with D tentatively TRBD2 (5 bases). The CDR3: CASSGRAEETQYF. In DNA, the CDR3 is TGTGCCAGCAGCGGGCGGGCAGAAGAGACCCAGTACTTC.